What follows is one T cell receptor (beta chain) and its context. Antigen: not known. These data belong to a study of shared clonotypes between healthy human individuals. Findings of the study overall: On the whole, naive subsets had larger estimated richness than memory subsets had.

Trimming cost V 2 bases and J 4 bases, with 9 bases left between them. CDR3 length: 14 amino acids. Germline CDR1 is SNHLY and CDR2 is FYNNEI. Per sorted-subset replicate PCR, input was 200 to 250 ng DNA, representing about 29,000 T cell genomes. Clones were read by immunoSEQ multiplex PCR, and TCRdb kept only the in-frame ones, dropping some. The sample consists of some 2,500,000 clones, 80% to 95% of them appearing once. This sequence was found in a man in his late teens or twenties in good health. Some clones in this sample may be carry-over from other donors' samples. This chain uses TRBV2 with TRBJ1-5; D unresolved. The source material was naive CD4+ T cells from PBMCs. Subset reported: CD45RA+ positively selected. CDR3 bases: TGTGCCAGCAGTGAACATGAAGGGAATCAGCCCCAGCATTTT. The encoded protein is CASSEHEGNQPQHF.